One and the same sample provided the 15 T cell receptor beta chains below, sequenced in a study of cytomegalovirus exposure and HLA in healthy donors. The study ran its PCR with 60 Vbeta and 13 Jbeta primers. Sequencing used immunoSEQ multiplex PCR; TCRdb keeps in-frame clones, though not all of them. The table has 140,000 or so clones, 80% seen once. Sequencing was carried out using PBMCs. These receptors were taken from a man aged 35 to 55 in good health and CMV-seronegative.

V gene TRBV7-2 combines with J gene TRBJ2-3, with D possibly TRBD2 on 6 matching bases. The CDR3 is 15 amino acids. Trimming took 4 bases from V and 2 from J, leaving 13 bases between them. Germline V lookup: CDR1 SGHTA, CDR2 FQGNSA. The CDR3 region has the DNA TGTGCCAGCAGCTCCCAGCCGGGAGACACAGATACGCAGTATTTT. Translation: CASSSQPGDTDTQYF. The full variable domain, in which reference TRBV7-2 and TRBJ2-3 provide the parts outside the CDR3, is GAGVSQSPSNKVTEKGKDVELRCDPISGHTALYWYRQSLGQGLEFLIYFQGNSAPDKSGLPSDRFSAERTGGSVSTLTIQRTQQEDSAVYLCASSSQPGDTDTQYFGPGTRLTVL.

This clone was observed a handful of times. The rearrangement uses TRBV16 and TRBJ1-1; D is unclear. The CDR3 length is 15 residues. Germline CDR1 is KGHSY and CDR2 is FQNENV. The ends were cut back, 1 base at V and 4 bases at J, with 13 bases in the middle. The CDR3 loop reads CASSQLRDTRTEAFF. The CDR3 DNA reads TGTGCCAGCAGCCAATTAAGAGACACCCGCACTGAAGCTTTCTTT.

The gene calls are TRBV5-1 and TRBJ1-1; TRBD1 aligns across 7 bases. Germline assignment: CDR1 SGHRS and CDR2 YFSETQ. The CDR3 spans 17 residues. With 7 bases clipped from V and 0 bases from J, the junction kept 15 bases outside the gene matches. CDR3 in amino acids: CASGIRQGGLVNTEAFF. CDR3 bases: TGCGCCAGCGGTATCCGACAGGGTGGATTGGTGAACACTGAAGCTTTCTTT. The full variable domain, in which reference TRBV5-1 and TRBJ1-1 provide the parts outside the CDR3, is KAGVTQTPRYLIKTRGQQVTLSCSPISGHRSVSWYQQTPGQGLQFLFEYFSETQRNKGNFPGRFSGRQFSNSRSEMNVSTLELGDSALYLCASGIRQGGLVNTEAFFGQGTRLTVV.

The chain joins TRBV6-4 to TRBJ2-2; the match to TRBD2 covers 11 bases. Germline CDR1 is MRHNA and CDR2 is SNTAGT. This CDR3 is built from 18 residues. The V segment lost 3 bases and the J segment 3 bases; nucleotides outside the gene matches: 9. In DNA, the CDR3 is TGTGCCAGCAGTGAACAGGGACTAGCGGTAATCGACACCGGGGAGCTGTTTTTT. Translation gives CASSEQGLAVIDTGELFF.

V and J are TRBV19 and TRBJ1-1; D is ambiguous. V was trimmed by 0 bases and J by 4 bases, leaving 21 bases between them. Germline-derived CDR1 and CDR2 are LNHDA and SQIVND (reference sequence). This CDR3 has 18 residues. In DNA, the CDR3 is TGTGCCAGTAGTATAGATGGCCCGGGAGCTAACGGGGTCACTGAAGCTTTCTTT. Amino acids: CASSIDGPGANGVTEAFF.

CDR3 region: CASSEEVRQAYEQYF. The DNA of the CDR3 is TGTGCCAGCAGTGAAGAAGTTAGACAAGCCTACGAGCAGTACTTC. The chain is built from TRBV6-1 and TRBJ2-7; D is ambiguous. This CDR3 is 15 amino acids long. Germline assignment: CDR1 MNHNS and CDR2 SASEGT. Deletions cut 1 base from V and 2 bases from J, with 12 bases between.

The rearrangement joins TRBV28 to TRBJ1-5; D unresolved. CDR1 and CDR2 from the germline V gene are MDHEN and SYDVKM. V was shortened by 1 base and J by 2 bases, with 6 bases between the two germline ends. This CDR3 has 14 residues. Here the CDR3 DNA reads TGTGCCAGCAGTTTATTCGCGGGCAATCAGCCCCAGCATTTT. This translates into CASSLFAGNQPQHF.

The CDR3 spells CASSLVPREGEAFF. The DNA of the CDR3 is TGTGCCAGCAGCTTAGTGCCCAGGGAGGGTGAAGCTTTCTTT. This sequence joins TRBV7-2 and TRBJ1-1; possible D gene TRBD1, 5 bases. The CDR3 has 14 residues. V lost 1 base to trimming and J lost 7 bases, with 13 bases between them. CDR1 SGHTA and CDR2 FQGNSA come from the germline V gene.

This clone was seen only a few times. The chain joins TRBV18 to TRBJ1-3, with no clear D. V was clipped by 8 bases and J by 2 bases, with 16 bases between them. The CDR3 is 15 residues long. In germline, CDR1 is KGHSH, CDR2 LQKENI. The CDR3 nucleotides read TGTGCCAGCCCAAGTGGAAGAGGGCCTGGAAACACCATATATTTT. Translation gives CASPSGRGPGNTIYF.

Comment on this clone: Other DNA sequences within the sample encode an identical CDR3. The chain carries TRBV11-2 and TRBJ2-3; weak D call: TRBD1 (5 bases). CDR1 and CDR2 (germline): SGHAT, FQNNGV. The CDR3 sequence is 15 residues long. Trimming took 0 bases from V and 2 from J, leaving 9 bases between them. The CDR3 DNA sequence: TGTGCCAGCAGCTTAGATACAGGACCCACAGATACGCAGTATTTT. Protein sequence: CASSLDTGPTDTQYF.

CDR3 nucleotides: TGTGCCAGCAGCTCCGGAAGCGGAGCTGAAAACACCATATATTTT. It codes for CASSSGSGAENTIYF. J is TRBJ1-3 and V is TRBV7-6; D is uncertain. Germline CDR1 is SGHVS and CDR2 is FNYEAQ. There are 15 residues in the CDR3. Trimming cost V 4 bases and J 6 bases, with 16 bases left between them.

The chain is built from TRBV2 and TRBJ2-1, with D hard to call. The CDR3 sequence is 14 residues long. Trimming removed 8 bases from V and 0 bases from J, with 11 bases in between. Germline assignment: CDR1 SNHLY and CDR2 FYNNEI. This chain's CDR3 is CASGDGSSYNEQFF. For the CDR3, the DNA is TGTGCCAGCGGAGACGGAAGCTCCTACAATGAGCAGTTCTTC.

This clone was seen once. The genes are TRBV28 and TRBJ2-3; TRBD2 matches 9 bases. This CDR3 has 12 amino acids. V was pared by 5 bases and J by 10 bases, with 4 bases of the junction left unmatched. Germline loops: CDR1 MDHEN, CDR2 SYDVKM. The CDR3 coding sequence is TGTGCCAGCAGTCCGCTAGCGGGGTCGCAGTATTTT. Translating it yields CASSPLAGSQYF.

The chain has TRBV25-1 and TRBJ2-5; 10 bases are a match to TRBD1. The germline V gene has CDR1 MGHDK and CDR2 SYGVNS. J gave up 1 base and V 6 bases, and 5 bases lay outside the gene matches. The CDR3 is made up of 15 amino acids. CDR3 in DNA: TGTGCCAGCAGCCCGACAGGGGGCCTCCAAGAGACCCAGTACTTC. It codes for CASSPTGGLQETQYF. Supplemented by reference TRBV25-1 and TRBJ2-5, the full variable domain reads EADIYQTPRYLVIGTGKKITLECSQTMGHDKMYWYQQDPGMELHLIHYSYGVNSTEKGDLSSESTVSRIRTEHFPLTLESARPSHTSQYLCASSPTGGLQETQYFGPGTRLLVL.

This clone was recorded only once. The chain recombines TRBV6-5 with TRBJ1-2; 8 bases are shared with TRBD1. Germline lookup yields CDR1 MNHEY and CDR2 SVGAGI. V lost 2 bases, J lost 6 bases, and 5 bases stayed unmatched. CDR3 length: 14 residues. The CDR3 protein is CASSYGQGLNGYTF. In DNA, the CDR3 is TGTGCCAGCAGTTACGGACAGGGTCTGAATGGCTACACCTTC.